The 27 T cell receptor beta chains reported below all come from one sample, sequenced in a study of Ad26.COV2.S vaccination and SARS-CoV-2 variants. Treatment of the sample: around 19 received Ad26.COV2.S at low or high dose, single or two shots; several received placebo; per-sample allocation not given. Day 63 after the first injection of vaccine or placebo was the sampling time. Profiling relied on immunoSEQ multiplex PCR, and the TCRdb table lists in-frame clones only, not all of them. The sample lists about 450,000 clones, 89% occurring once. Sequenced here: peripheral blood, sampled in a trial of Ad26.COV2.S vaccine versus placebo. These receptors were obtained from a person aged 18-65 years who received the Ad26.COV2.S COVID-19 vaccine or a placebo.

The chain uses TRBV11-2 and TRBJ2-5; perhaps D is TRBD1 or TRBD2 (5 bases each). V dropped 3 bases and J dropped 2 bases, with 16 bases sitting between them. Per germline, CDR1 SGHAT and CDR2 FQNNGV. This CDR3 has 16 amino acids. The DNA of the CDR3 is TGTGCCAGCAGCTTGTGGGTTGGGACGCTACAAGAGACCCAGTACTTC. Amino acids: CASSLWVGTLQETQYF.

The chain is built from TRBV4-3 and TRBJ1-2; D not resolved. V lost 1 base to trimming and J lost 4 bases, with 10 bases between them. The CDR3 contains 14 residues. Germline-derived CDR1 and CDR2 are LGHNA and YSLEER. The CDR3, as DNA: TGCGCCAGCAGCCAAGTTGCGGTAGGCTATGGCTACACCTTC. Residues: CASSQVAVGYGYTF.

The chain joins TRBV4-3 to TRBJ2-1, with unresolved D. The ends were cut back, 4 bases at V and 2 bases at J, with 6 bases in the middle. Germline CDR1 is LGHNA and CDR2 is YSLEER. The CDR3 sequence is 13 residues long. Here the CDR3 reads CASSPFAYNEQFF. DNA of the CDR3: TGCGCCAGCAGCCCTTTTGCCTACAATGAGCAGTTCTTC.

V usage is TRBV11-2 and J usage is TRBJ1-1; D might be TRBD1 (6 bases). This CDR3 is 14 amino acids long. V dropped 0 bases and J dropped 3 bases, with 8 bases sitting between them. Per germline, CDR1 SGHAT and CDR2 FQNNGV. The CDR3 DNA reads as TGTGCCAGCAGCTTAGAGGGGGCTTACACTGAAGCTTTCTTT. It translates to CASSLEGAYTEAFF.

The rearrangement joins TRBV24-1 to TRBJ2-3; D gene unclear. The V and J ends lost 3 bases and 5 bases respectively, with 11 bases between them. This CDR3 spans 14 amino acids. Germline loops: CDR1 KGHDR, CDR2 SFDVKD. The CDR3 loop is CATSDLEMGDTQYF. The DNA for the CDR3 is TGTGCCACCAGTGATCTTGAGATGGGAGATACGCAGTATTTT.

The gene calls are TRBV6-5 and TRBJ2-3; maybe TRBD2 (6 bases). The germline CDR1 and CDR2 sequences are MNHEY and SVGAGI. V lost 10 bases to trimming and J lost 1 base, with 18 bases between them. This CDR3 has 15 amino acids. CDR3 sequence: CATTARGWGTDTQYF. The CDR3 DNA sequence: TGTGCCACCACCGCACGGGGGTGGGGCACAGATACGCAGTATTTT.

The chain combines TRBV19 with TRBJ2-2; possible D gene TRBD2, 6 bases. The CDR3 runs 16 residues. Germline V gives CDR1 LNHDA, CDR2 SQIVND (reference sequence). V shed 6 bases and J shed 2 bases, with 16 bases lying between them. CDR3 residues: CASSILGLPNTGELFF. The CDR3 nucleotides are TGTGCCAGTAGCATACTGGGACTTCCTAACACCGGGGAGCTGTTTTTT.

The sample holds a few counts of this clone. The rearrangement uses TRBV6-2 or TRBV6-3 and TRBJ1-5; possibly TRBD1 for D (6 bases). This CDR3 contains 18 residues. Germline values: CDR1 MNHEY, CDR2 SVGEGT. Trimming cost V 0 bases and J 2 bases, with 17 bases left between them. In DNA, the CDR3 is TGTGCCAGCAGTTACTCCTTCTGGGGCAGGGGACGCAATCAGCCCCAGCATTTT. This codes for CASSYSFWGRGRNQPQHF.

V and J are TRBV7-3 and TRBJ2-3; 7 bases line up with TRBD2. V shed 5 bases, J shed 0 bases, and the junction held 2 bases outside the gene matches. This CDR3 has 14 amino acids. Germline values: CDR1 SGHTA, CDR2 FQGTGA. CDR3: CASSTGLSTDTQYF. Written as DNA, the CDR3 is TGTGCCAGCAGCACGGGACTAAGCACAGATACGCAGTATTTT.

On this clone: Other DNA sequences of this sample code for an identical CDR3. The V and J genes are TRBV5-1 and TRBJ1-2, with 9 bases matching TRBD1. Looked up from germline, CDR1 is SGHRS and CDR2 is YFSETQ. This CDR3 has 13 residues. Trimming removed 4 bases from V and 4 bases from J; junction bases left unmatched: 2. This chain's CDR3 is CASSPGQGYGYTF. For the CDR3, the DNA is TGCGCCAGCAGCCCGGGACAGGGCTATGGCTACACCTTC.

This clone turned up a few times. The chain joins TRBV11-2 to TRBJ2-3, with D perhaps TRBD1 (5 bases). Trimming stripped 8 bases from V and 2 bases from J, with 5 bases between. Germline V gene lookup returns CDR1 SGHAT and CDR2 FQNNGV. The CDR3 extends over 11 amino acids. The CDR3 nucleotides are TGTGCCAGCGGACACACAGATACGCAGTATTTT. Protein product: CASGHTDTQYF. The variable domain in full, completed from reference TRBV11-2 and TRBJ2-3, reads EAGVAQSPRYKIIEKRQSVAFWCNPISGHATLYWYQQILGQGPKLLIQFQNNGVVDDSQLPKDRFSAERLKGVDSTLKIQPAKLEDSAVYLCASGHTDTQYFGPGTRLTVL.

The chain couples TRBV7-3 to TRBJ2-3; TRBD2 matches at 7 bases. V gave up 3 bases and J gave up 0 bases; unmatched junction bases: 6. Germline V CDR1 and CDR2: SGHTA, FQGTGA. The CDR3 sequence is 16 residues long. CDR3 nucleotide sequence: TGTGCCAGCAGCTTGGGAGCGGGGTCTAGCACAGATACGCAGTATTTT. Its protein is CASSLGAGSSTDTQYF.

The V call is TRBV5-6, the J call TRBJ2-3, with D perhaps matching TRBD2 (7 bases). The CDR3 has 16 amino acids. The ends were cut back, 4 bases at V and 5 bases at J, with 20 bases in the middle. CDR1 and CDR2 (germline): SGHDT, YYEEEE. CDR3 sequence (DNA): TGTGCCAGCAGCCCATTGGGGGGCGGGAGCGTAGATACGCAGTATTTT. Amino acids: CASSPLGGGSVDTQYF.

The CDR3 bases are TGCGCCAGCAGCCAAGATCGGAAACAGGGGGGCGAAAAACTGTTTTTT. This encodes CASSQDRKQGGEKLFF. This sequence joins TRBV4-3 and TRBJ1-4; 8 bases fit TRBD1. The CDR3 spans 16 residues. The V segment lost 0 bases and the J segment 8 bases; nucleotides outside the gene matches: 8. Germline values: CDR1 LGHNA, CDR2 YSLEER.

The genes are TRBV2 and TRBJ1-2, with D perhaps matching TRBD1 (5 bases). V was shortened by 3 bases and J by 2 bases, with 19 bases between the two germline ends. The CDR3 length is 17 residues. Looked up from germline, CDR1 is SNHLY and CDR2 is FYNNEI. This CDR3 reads CASSDSVRGVGNYGYTF. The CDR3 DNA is TGTGCCAGCAGTGATTCGGTGAGGGGAGTAGGGAACTATGGCTACACCTTC.

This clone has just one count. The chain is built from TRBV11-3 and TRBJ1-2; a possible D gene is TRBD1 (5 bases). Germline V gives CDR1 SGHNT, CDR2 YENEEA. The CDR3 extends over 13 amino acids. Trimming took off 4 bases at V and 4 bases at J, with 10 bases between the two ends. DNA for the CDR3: TGTGCCAGCAGCTGGGGCGCCCGCTATGGCTACACCTTC. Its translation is CASSWGARYGYTF.

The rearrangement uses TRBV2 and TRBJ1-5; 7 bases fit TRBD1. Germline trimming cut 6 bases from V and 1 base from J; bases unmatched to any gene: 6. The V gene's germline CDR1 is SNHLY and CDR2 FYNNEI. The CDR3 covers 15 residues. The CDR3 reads CASRAGTVSNQPQHF. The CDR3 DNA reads TGTGCCAGCAGGGCCGGGACAGTCAGCAATCAGCCCCAGCATTTT.

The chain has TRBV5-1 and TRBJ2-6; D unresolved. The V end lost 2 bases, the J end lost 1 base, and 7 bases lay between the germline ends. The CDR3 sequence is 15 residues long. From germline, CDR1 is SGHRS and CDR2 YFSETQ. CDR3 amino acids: CASSFTRSGANVLTF. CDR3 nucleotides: TGCGCCAGCAGCTTCACAAGATCTGGGGCCAACGTCCTGACTTTC. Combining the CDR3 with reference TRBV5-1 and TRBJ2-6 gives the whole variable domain KAGVTQTPRYLIKTRGQQVTLSCSPISGHRSVSWYQQTPGQGLQFLFEYFSETQRNKGNFPGRFSGRQFSNSRSEMNVSTLELGDSALYLCASSFTRSGANVLTFGAGSRLTVL.

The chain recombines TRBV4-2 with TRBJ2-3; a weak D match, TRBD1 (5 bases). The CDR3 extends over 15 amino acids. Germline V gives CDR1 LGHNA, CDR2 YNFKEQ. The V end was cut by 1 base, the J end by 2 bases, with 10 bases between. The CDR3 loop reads CASSQAWGATDTQYF. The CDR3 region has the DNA TGTGCCAGCAGCCAAGCCTGGGGCGCCACAGATACGCAGTATTTT.

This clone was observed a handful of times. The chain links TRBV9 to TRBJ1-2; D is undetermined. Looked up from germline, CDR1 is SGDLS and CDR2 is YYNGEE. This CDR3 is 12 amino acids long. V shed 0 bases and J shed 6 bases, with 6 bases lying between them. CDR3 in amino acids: CASSVDGHGYTF. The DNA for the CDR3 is TGTGCCAGCAGCGTAGATGGCCATGGCTACACCTTC.

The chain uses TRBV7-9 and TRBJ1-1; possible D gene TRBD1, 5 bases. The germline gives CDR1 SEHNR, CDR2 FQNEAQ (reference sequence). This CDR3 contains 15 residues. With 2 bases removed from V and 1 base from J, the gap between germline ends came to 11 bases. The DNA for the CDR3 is TGTGCCAGCAGCTTAAGGGACCGGGCGAACACTGAAGCTTTCTTT. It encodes CASSLRDRANTEAFF.

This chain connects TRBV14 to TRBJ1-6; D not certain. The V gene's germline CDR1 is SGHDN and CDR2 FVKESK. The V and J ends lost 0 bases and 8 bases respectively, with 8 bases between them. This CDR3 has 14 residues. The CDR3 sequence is CASSQDVRYSPLHF. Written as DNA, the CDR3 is TGTGCCAGCAGCCAAGACGTTCGGTATTCACCCCTCCACTTT.

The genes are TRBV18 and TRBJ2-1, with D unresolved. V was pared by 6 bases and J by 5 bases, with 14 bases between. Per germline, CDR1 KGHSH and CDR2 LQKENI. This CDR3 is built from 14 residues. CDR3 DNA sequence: TGTGCCAGCTCGCAGGCCCCCCTACACAATGAGCAGTTCTTC. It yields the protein CASSQAPLHNEQFF.

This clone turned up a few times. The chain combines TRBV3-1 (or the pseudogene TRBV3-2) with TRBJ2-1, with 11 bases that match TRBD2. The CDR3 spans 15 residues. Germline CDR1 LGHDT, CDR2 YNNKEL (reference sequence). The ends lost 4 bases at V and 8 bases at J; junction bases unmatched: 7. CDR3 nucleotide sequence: TGTGCCAGCAGCCTCTCTAGCGGGGGGTTCCATGAGCAGTTCTTC. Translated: CASSLSSGGFHEQFF.

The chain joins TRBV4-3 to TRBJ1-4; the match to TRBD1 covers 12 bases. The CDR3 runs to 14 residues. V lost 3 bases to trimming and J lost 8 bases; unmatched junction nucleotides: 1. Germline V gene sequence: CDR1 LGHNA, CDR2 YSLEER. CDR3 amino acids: CASSQGTGGEKLFF. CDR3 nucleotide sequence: TGCGCCAGCAGCCAGGGGACAGGGGGCGAAAAACTGTTTTTT.

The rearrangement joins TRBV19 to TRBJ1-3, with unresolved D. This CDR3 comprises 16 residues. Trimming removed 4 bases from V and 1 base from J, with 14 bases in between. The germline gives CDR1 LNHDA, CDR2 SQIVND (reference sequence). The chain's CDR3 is CASSTYRGLSGNTIYF. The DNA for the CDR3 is TGTGCCAGTAGTACTTACCGAGGTTTGTCTGGAAACACCATATATTTT. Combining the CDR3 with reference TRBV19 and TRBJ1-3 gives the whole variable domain DGGITQSPKYLFRKEGQNVTLSCEQNLNHDAMYWYRQDPGQGLRLIYYSQIVNDFQKGDIAEGYSVSREKKESFPLTVTSAQKNPTAFYLCASSTYRGLSGNTIYFGEGSWLTVV.

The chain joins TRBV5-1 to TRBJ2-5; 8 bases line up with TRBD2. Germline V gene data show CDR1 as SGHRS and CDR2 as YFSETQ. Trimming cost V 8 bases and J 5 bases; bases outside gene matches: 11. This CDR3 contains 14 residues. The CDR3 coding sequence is TGCGCCAGTTACTCCGGGACTAGAGAGGAGACCCAGTACTTC. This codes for CASYSGTREETQYF.